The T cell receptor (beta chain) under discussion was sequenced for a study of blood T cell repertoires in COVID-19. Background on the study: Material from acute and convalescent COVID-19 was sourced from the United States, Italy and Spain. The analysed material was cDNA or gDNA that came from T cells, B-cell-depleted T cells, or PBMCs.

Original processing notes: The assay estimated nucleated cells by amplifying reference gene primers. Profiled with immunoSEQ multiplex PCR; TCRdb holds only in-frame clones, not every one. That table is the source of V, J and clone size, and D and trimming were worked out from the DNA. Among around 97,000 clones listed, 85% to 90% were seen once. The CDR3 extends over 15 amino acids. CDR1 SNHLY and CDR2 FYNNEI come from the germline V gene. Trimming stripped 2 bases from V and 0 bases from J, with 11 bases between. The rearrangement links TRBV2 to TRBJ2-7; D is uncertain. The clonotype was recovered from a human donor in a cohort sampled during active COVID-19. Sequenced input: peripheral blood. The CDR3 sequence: CASSERRRASYEQYF. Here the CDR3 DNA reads TGTGCCAGCAGTGAACGACGGAGAGCCTCCTACGAGCAGTACTTC.